The rows below give T cell receptor beta chains drawn from one sample of a study of blood T cell repertoires in COVID-19. Profiling relied on immunoSEQ multiplex PCR, and the TCRdb table lists in-frame clones only, not all of them. The repertoire holds about 91,000 clones, with around 80% as singletons. The sample consisted of peripheral blood. These receptors came from a man between 65 and 80 years old with acute or convalescent COVID-19. Both conserved end residues are part of each CDR3. The D gene is left open where the match is weak. Clone sizes are given selectively: once, few, many, or a class where the clone is expanded.

J: TRBJ1-2
D: NA
V: TRBV6-5
size: NA
CDR3: CASSFITGSVNYGYTF
DNA: TGTGCCAGCAGTTTCATCACCGGAAGCGTTAACTATGGCTACACCTTC

J: TRBJ2-1
D: NA
V: TRBV10-3
size: NA
CDR3: CAISGEDAHEQFF
DNA: TGTGCCATCAGTGGGGAGGATGCTCATGAGCAGTTCTTC

J: TRBJ1-6
D: NA
V: TRBV2
size: many
CDR3: CASSGTYNNSPLHF
DNA: TGTGCCAGTTCCGGGACTTACAATAATTCACCCCTCCACTTT

J: TRBJ1-6
D: NA
V: TRBV15
size: NA
CDR3: CATSRGQGNSPLHF
DNA: TGTGCCACCAGCAGAGGTCAGGGAAATTCACCCCTCCACTTT

J: TRBJ2-7
D: TRBD2
V: TRBV5-4
size: NA
CDR3: CASSLGLASYEQYF
DNA: TGTGCCAGCAGCTTAGGACTAGCTTCCTACGAGCAGTACTTC

J: TRBJ2-1
D: NA
V: TRBV5-4
size: NA
CDR3: CASSLQANEQFF
DNA: TGTGCCAGCAGCTTACAGGCCAATGAGCAGTTCTTC

J: TRBJ1-6
D: TRBD1
V: TRBV2
size: NA
CDR3: CASSEDRTGYNSPLHF
DNA: TGTGCCAGCAGTGAAGACAGGACAGGTTATAATTCACCCCTCCACTTT

J: TRBJ2-2
D: NA
V: TRBV4-2
size: few
CDR3: CASSRGLTGAGELFF
DNA: TGTGCCAGCAGCCGGGGCCTTACTGGAGCCGGGGAGCTGTTTTTT

J: TRBJ2-3
D: TRBD1
V: TRBV7-9
size: NA
CDR3: CASSSVVPLRGQGTDTQYF
DNA: TGTGCCAGCAGCTCAGTGGTACCCCTAAGGGGGCAGGGCACAGATACGCAGTATTTT

J: TRBJ2-1
D: NA
V: TRBV28
size: NA
CDR3: CASTLSHAGEQFF
DNA: TGTGCCAGCACCCTATCACATGCGGGTGAGCAGTTCTTC

J: TRBJ1-5
D: TRBD1
V: TRBV6-5
size: NA
CDR3: CASSSAGTGGDQPQHF
DNA: TGTGCCAGCAGTTCAGCCGGGACAGGGGGTGATCAGCCCCAGCATTTT

J: TRBJ2-4
D: NA
V: TRBV6-1
size: NA
CDR3: CASSEGKGLAKNIQYF
DNA: TGTGCCAGCAGTGAAGGCAAGGGGTTGGCCAAAAACATTCAGTACTTC

J: TRBJ2-1
D: NA
V: TRBV27
size: few
CDR3: CASSGNNEQFF
DNA: TGTGCCAGCAGTGGCAATAATGAGCAGTTCTTC

J: TRBJ2-3
D: NA
V: TRBV20-1
size: NA
CDR3: CSARDSRAQYF
DNA: TGCAGTGCTAGAGACTCACGAGCGCAGTATTTT

J: TRBJ2-1
D: NA
V: TRBV5-4
size: NA
CDR3: CASSRRSSYNEQFF
DNA: TGTGCCAGCAGCCGGAGGAGCTCCTACAATGAGCAGTTCTTC

J: TRBJ2-7
D: NA
V: TRBV19
size: NA
CDR3: CASSISRDYEQYF
DNA: TGTGCCAGTAGTATTAGTCGGGACTACGAGCAGTACTTC

J: TRBJ2-4
D: NA
V: TRBV6-1
size: NA
CDR3: CASSEQGGNIQYF
DNA: TGTGCCAGCAGTGAACAGGGCGGAAACATTCAGTACTTC

J: TRBJ2-7
D: NA
V: TRBV6-1
size: NA
CDR3: CASSESYRSLYEQYF
DNA: TGTGCCAGCAGTGAATCATACAGAAGTTTATACGAGCAGTACTTC

J: TRBJ1-2
D: NA
V: TRBV4-1
size: NA
CDR3: CASSQVWHHNYGYTF
DNA: TGCGCCAGCAGCCAAGTGTGGCATCATAACTATGGCTACACCTTC

J: TRBJ1-1
D: NA
V: TRBV19
size: NA
CDR3: CASLRPGGNTEAFF
DNA: TGTGCCAGTCTACGTCCCGGGGGGAACACTGAAGCTTTCTTT

J: TRBJ1-1
D: NA
V: TRBV19
size: few
CDR3: CASIPDAYRGTEAFF
DNA: TGTGCCAGTATCCCGGACGCCTATCGGGGGACTGAAGCTTTCTTT

J: TRBJ2-2
D: NA
V: TRBV7-3
size: NA
CDR3: CASSYTSRGAYGELFF
DNA: TGTGCCAGCAGCTACACCTCCAGGGGCGCCTACGGGGAGCTGTTTTTT

J: TRBJ1-5
D: NA
V: TRBV15
size: NA
CDR3: CATSRDLGGGQPQHF
DNA: TGTGCCACCAGCAGAGATTTGGGGGGGGGTCAGCCCCAGCATTTT

J: TRBJ2-5
D: TRBD1
V: TRBV19
size: NA
CDR3: CASKVTGGLETQYF
DNA: TGTGCCTCTAAAGTCACAGGGGGCTTGGAGACCCAGTACTTC

J: TRBJ2-2
D: TRBD1
V: TRBV18
size: NA
CDR3: CASSLKEGQANTGELFF
DNA: TGTGCCAGCTCACTCAAAGAGGGACAGGCGAACACCGGGGAGCTGTTTTTT

J: TRBJ2-1
D: TRBD2
V: TRBV28
size: NA
CDR3: CASSSLAVYNEQFF
DNA: TGTGCCAGCAGTTCACTAGCGGTGTACAATGAGCAGTTCTTC

J: TRBJ1-5
D: NA
V: TRBV9
size: NA
CDR3: CASSARGRSNQPQHF
DNA: TGTGCCAGCAGCGCCAGAGGGCGTAGCAATCAGCCCCAGCATTTT

J: TRBJ2-3
D: TRBD2
V: TRBV7-2
size: few
CDR3: CASSLALAGTTDTQYF
DNA: TGTGCCAGCAGCTTAGCTCTAGCGGGGACCACAGATACGCAGTATTTT

J: TRBJ1-4
D: NA
V: TRBV10-3
size: NA
CDR3: CAISAITRDEKLFF
DNA: TGTGCCATCAGTGCCATCACTCGGGATGAAAAACTGTTTTTT

J: TRBJ2-5
D: NA
V: TRBV7-2
size: NA
CDR3: CASSLNREGETQYF
DNA: TGTGCCAGCAGCTTAAACAGGGAGGGGGAGACCCAGTACTTC

J: TRBJ1-6
D: NA
V: TRBV27
size: NA
CDR3: CASSSGGVHSPLHF
DNA: TGTGCCAGCAGTTCTGGGGGGGTCCATTCACCCCTCCACTTT

J: TRBJ2-3
D: TRBD2
V: TRBV14
size: NA
CDR3: CASSQPGTSGISTDTQYF
DNA: TGTGCCAGCAGCCAGCCTGGGACTAGCGGGATATCCACAGATACGCAGTATTTT

J: TRBJ2-2
D: NA
V: TRBV27
size: NA
CDR3: CASSFPPPGELFF
DNA: TGTGCCAGCAGTTTCCCCCCTCCCGGGGAGCTGTTTTTT

J: TRBJ1-1
D: NA
V: TRBV28
size: NA
CDR3: CASSPTDRNTEAFF
DNA: TGTGCCAGCAGTCCTACCGACAGGAACACTGAAGCTTTCTTT

J: TRBJ2-2
D: TRBD2
V: TRBV6-1
size: NA
CDR3: CASSVSLAVLGNTGELFF
DNA: TGTGCCAGCAGTGTCAGTCTAGCGGTCCTCGGGAACACCGGGGAGCTGTTTTTT

J: TRBJ1-1
D: NA
V: TRBV7-3
size: once
CDR3: CASSSGVNTEAFF
DNA: TGTGCCAGCAGCTCAGGGGTAAACACTGAAGCTTTCTTT

J: TRBJ1-1
D: TRBD1
V: TRBV7-9
size: NA
CDR3: CASSLPTGMNTEAFF
DNA: TGTGCCAGCAGCTTGCCGACAGGGATGAACACTGAAGCTTTCTTT

J: TRBJ2-2
D: NA
V: TRBV24-1
size: NA
CDR3: CATSEGQNTGELFF
DNA: TGTGCCACCAGTGAGGGACAGAACACCGGGGAGCTGTTTTTT

J: TRBJ1-1
D: TRBD1
V: TRBV7-8
size: NA
CDR3: CASNLDGTDEAFF
DNA: TGTGCCAGCAACCTAGACGGGACAGACGAAGCTTTCTTT

J: TRBJ2-5
D: TRBD2
V: TRBV6-6
size: NA
CDR3: CASRVAGAQETQYF
DNA: TGTGCCAGCAGGGTAGCGGGGGCCCAAGAGACCCAGTACTTC

J: TRBJ1-4
D: TRBD1
V: TRBV6-5
size: NA
CDR3: CASTTGGGYEKLFF
DNA: TGTGCCAGCACAACAGGGGGGGGGTATGAAAAACTGTTTTTT

J: TRBJ1-1
D: TRBD1
V: TRBV29-1
size: NA
CDR3: CSVLTGGSTEAFF
DNA: TGCAGCGTTCTAACAGGGGGGTCAACTGAAGCTTTCTTT

J: TRBJ2-7
D: NA
V: TRBV7-9
size: few
CDR3: CASSLGGRGAYSYEQYF
DNA: TGTGCCAGCAGCTTAGGGGGCAGGGGTGCCTACTCCTACGAGCAGTACTTC

J: TRBJ2-2
D: NA
V: TRBV27
size: NA
CDR3: CASSLGHLAGELFF
DNA: TGTGCCAGCAGTTTAGGACACCTCGCCGGGGAGCTGTTTTTT

J: TRBJ2-5
D: NA
V: TRBV19
size: NA
CDR3: CASSIFSGMGETQYF
DNA: TGTGCCAGTAGTATTTTTTCAGGGATGGGAGAGACCCAGTACTTC

J: TRBJ2-2
D: NA
V: TRBV27
size: NA
CDR3: CASSLLGTGAGELFF
DNA: TGTGCCAGCAGTTTATTAGGTACGGGAGCCGGGGAGCTGTTTTTT

J: TRBJ2-3
D: NA
V: TRBV4-1
size: NA
CDR3: CASSRLQGGPSTDTQYF
DNA: TGCGCCAGCAGCCGCCTACAGGGGGGGCCTTCCACAGATACGCAGTATTTT

J: TRBJ1-5
D: NA
V: TRBV18
size: NA
CDR3: CASSHQENQPQHF
DNA: TGTGCCAGCTCACACCAGGAAAATCAGCCCCAGCATTTT

J: TRBJ1-2
D: TRBD1
V: TRBV27
size: NA
CDR3: CASSSTGVYGYTF
DNA: TGTGCCAGCAGTTCGACAGGGGTCTATGGCTACACCTTC

J: TRBJ1-6
D: NA
V: TRBV5-5
size: NA
CDR3: CASSLRQIYNSPLHF
DNA: TGTGCCAGCAGCTTGCGACAAATTTATAATTCACCCCTCCACTTT

J: TRBJ1-1
D: TRBD1
V: TRBV25-1
size: NA
CDR3: CASSIDRGMNTEAFF
DNA: TGTGCCAGCAGTATCGACAGGGGGATGAACACTGAAGCTTTCTTT

J: TRBJ1-2
D: NA
V: TRBV18
size: few
CDR3: CASSQTQDPYGYTF
DNA: TGTGCCAGCTCCCAGACACAGGACCCCTATGGCTACACCTTC

J: TRBJ2-1
D: NA
V: TRBV18
size: NA
CDR3: CASSLRDSPGNEQFF
DNA: TGTGCCAGCTCACTACGGGACTCGCCTGGAAATGAGCAGTTCTTC

J: TRBJ2-3
D: NA
V: TRBV7-3
size: NA
CDR3: CASSVQRRATDTQYF
DNA: TGTGCCAGCAGCGTGCAAAGGAGGGCCACAGATACGCAGTATTTT

J: TRBJ1-6
D: NA
V: TRBV9
size: NA
CDR3: CASSVVLGGNSPLHF
DNA: TGTGCCAGCAGCGTAGTATTAGGGGGAAATTCACCCCTCCACTTT

J: TRBJ1-6
D: NA
V: TRBV7-2
size: few
CDR3: CASSLDNARERSPLHF
DNA: TGTGCCAGCAGCTTAGACAATGCCAGGGAAAGATCACCCCTCCACTTT

J: TRBJ1-1
D: NA
V: TRBV24-1
size: NA
CDR3: CATSDLHQRDKGPYTEAFF
DNA: TGTGCCACCAGTGATTTGCATCAGCGGGACAAGGGACCATACACTGAAGCTTTCTTT

J: TRBJ1-2
D: NA
V: TRBV20-1
size: NA
CDR3: CSASQDYGYTF
DNA: TGCAGTGCTAGTCAGGACTATGGCTACACCTTC

J: TRBJ2-5
D: NA
V: TRBV5-1
size: NA
CDR3: CASSLAESGYRAETQYF
DNA: TGCGCCAGCAGCTTGGCCGAATCGGGGTATAGAGCAGAGACCCAGTACTTC